Detailed here is one T cell receptor beta chain. The protocol was immunoSEQ multiplex PCR, while the TCRdb copy is restricted to in-frame clones and leaves out a portion. The sample yields 130,000 or so clones, around 94% seen once. V lost 4 bases to trimming and J lost 6 bases; unmatched junction nucleotides: 6. The germline CDR1 and CDR2 sequences are SGHRS and YFSETQ. The CDR3 has 14 residues. The sample is drawn from a study of T cell responses to AZD1222 COVID-19 vaccine. At the level of the study: The analysis combined second doses at about 4 or about 12 weeks.

The sequencing here drew on peripheral blood, taken on day 0 of AZD1222 vaccination. The chain carries TRBV5-1 and TRBJ1-5; 8 nucleotides line up with TRBD1. This TCR derives from an adult in good health. The CDR3 protein is CASSPTGGSQPQHF. The CDR3 DNA reads as TGCGCCAGCAGCCCTACAGGGGGGAGTCAGCCCCAGCATTTT.